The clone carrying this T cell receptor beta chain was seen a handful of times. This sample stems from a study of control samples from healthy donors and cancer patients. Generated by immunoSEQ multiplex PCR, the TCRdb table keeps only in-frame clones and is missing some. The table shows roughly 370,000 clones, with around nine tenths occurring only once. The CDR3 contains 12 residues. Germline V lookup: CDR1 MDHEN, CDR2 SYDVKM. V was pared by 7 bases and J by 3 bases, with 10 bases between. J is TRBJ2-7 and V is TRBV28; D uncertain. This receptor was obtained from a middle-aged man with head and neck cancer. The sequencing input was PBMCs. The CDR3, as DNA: TGTGCCAGCAATCGGCAGAGCTACGAGCAGTACTTC. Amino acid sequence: CASNRQSYEQYF.